Shown below are 28 T cell receptor beta chains from a single sample sequenced in a study of cytomegalovirus exposure and HLA in healthy donors. Both 60 Vbeta primers and 13 Jbeta primers went into the PCR. Sequenced by immunoSEQ multiplex PCR; TCRdb stores in-frame clones only, minus some. Of about 110,000 clones listed, approximately 74% are singletons. The sample was PBMCs. Every receptor here comes from a woman aged 40 to 55 in good health and CMV-seropositive.

The V call is TRBV7-2, the J call TRBJ1-2, with TRBD1 identical over 7 bases. Looked up from germline, CDR1 is SGHTA and CDR2 is FQGNSA. The CDR3 runs 12 residues. The J segment lost 8 bases and the V segment lost 5 bases, leaving 5 bases of the junction unmatched. In DNA, the CDR3 is TGTGCCAGCAGCCGACAGGGTTTGGGCTACACCTTC. Protein: CASSRQGLGYTF.

The CDR3 region is CASSYGGTGIGGELFF. The CDR3 nucleotides are TGTGCCAGCAGTTACGGTGGGACAGGGATTGGCGGGGAGCTGTTTTTT. This chain connects TRBV6-5 to TRBJ2-2; 9 bases align to TRBD1. The germline V gene encodes CDR1 MNHEY and CDR2 SVGAGI. The CDR3 is 16 amino acids. V lost 2 bases and J lost 7; bases outside the gene matches: 8.

The chain joins TRBV4-1 to TRBJ2-7; weak D call: TRBD2 (6 bases). Germline CDR1 and CDR2: MGHRA and YSYEKL. The CDR3 runs to 15 residues. Trimming removed 3 bases from V and 5 bases from J, with 17 bases in between. The CDR3 is CASSHLSGGWNEQYF. The CDR3 DNA is TGCGCCAGCAGCCACCTCTCAGGAGGGTGGAACGAGCAGTACTTC.

The CDR3 coding sequence is TGCGCCAGCAGGATCAGGGATGCCGGGGAGCTGTTTTTT. Translated, it gives CASRIRDAGELFF. The rearrangement uses TRBV5-1 and TRBJ2-2; TRBD1 might be the D (5 bases). Trimming left V 5 bases short and J 6 bases short, with 11 bases between. CDR3 length: 13 amino acids. CDR1 is SGHRS, CDR2 YFSETQ, per germline.

The chain has TRBV18 and TRBJ1-1; 9 bases match TRBD1. This CDR3 region has 13 residues. Germline trimming cut 2 bases from V and 10 bases from J; bases unmatched to any gene: 5. The germline CDR1 and CDR2 sequences are KGHSH and LQKENI. The CDR3 sequence is CASSPGTGIGAFF. The DNA for the CDR3 is TGTGCCAGCTCACCAGGGACAGGGATAGGAGCTTTCTTT.

The chain couples TRBV5-1 to TRBJ2-7, with 9 bases aligning to TRBD1. CDR3 size: 15 residues. The trim removed 2 bases at V and 4 bases at J, leaving 7 bases unmatched. The V gene's germline CDR1 is SGHRS and CDR2 YFSETQ. CDR3 DNA: TGCGCCAGCAGCTTACTGACAGGGGGAATGTACGAGCAGTACTTC. It translates to CASSLLTGGMYEQYF.

The chain couples TRBV10-3 to TRBJ1-1; TRBD1 agrees at 7 bases. Looked up from germline, CDR1 is ENHRY and CDR2 is SYGVKD. The CDR3 is 16 amino acids. Losses at the gene ends were 0 bases for V and 6 bases for J; bases not matched to a gene: 10. CDR3 sequence: CAISESSLRQGAEAFF. In nucleotides, the CDR3 is TGTGCCATCAGTGAGTCCAGCTTAAGGCAGGGGGCTGAAGCTTTCTTT.

This rearrangement joins TRBV7-8 to TRBJ1-5; a weak D match, TRBD1 (6 bases). The length of the CDR3 is 14 residues. Per the germline V gene, CDR1 is SGHVS and CDR2 is FQNEAQ. V lost 4 bases and J 9 bases, leaving 16 bases between the germline ends. Written as DNA, the CDR3 is TGTGCCAGCAGCTCTCGGGACACCGATGGGCCCCAGCATTTT. It translates to CASSSRDTDGPQHF.

This clone was picked up a small number of times. The chain uses TRBV11-2 and TRBJ1-1; no definite D call. Germline lookup yields CDR1 SGHAT and CDR2 FQNNGV. Trimming shortened V by 0 bases and J by 3 bases, and 8 bases separated the two germline ends. The CDR3 is made up of 14 amino acids. The CDR3 bases are TGTGCCAGCAGCTTAGAGGGCATTCACACTGAAGCTTTCTTT. Amino acid sequence: CASSLEGIHTEAFF.

The rearrangement joins TRBV7-8 to TRBJ2-7, with 11 bases fitting TRBD2. There are 20 residues in the CDR3. V lost 1 base and J lost 2; bases outside the gene matches: 16. The germline gives CDR1 SGHVS, CDR2 FQNEAQ. The CDR3 DNA reads TGTGCCAGCAGCTTAGTAGTGGCTAGCGGGGGGTCATCCTCCGCCTACGAGCAGTACTTC. Translated, it gives CASSLVVASGGSSSAYEQYF.

The genes are TRBV2 and TRBJ2-5, with 8 nucleotides matching TRBD1. V gave up 7 bases and J gave up 5 bases; unmatched junction bases: 9. Germline-derived CDR1 and CDR2 are SNHLY and FYNNEI. There are 14 residues in the CDR3. The CDR3 bases are TGTGCCAGCACTACAGGACAGGGTGGGGAGACCCAGTACTTC. Residues: CASTTGQGGETQYF.

This clone was observed a single time. The chain is built from TRBV5-4 and TRBJ1-2; tentatively, D is TRBD1 (6 bases). CDR1 SGHNT and CDR2 YYREEE come from the germline V gene (reference sequence). The CDR3 contains 14 residues. Trimming cost V 4 bases and J 5 bases, with 15 bases left between them. CDR3 sequence reads: CASSVDRIGYGYTF. In nucleotides, the CDR3 is TGTGCCAGCAGCGTTGACAGGATTGGGTATGGCTACACCTTC. Full variable domain (missing parts from reference TRBV5-4 and TRBJ1-2): ETGVTQSPTHLIKTRGQQVTLRCSSQSGHNTVSWYQQALGQGPQFIFQYYREEENGRGNFPPRFSGLQFPNYSSELNVNALELDDSALYLCASSVDRIGYGYTFGSGTRLTVV.

In this sample, this clone turned up a few times. This chain connects TRBV6-1 to TRBJ2-7; D may be TRBD1 (6 bases). The germline V gene encodes CDR1 MNHNS and CDR2 SASEGT. This CDR3 is built from 14 residues. The V and J ends lost 4 bases and 2 bases respectively, with 12 bases between them. CDR3 residues: CASSVGRGTYEQYF. Written as DNA, the CDR3 is TGTGCCAGCAGTGTAGGCAGGGGAACCTACGAGCAGTACTTC.

J is TRBJ2-1 and V is TRBV7-3, with 10 bases that match TRBD2. This CDR3 is built from 15 residues. With 5 bases clipped from V and 6 bases from J, the junction kept 7 bases outside the gene matches. The germline V gene has CDR1 SGHTA and CDR2 FQGTGA. The DNA of the CDR3 is TGTGCCAGCAGCCTCTTAGCGGGGGGCTTCAATGAGCAGTTCTTC. This translates into CASSLLAGGFNEQFF.

The chain combines TRBV7-2 with TRBJ1-1; possibly TRBD1 for D (5 bases). Trimming stripped 0 bases from V and 7 bases from J, with 12 bases between. Germline values: CDR1 SGHTA, CDR2 FQGNSA. The CDR3 has 14 residues. The CDR3 sequence: CASSLAGGGLEAFF. The CDR3 DNA reads as TGTGCCAGCAGCTTAGCGGGGGGGGGTCTTGAAGCTTTCTTT.

The chain joins TRBV7-8 to TRBJ1-6, with TRBD1 as a possible D gene (5 bases). V was trimmed by 5 bases and J by 10 bases, leaving 12 bases between them. CDR1 and CDR2 (germline): SGHVS, FQNEAQ. The CDR3 extends over 13 amino acids. CDR3 sequence reads: CASSPGHVSPLHF. The CDR3 DNA is TGTGCCAGCAGCCCCGGACACGTATCACCCCTCCACTTT.

This chain uses TRBV6-1 with TRBJ2-7; possibly TRBD2 for D (6 bases). Germline V CDR1 and CDR2: MNHNS, SASEGT. Trimming left V 1 base short and J 3 bases short, with 13 bases between. The CDR3 consists of 15 residues. The chain's CDR3 is CASSEGPGEVYEQYF. The CDR3 DNA follows: TGTGCCAGCAGTGAAGGTCCGGGGGAAGTCTACGAGCAGTACTTC.

In this sample, this clone turned up once. The chain combines TRBV27 with TRBJ1-1, with 9 bases fitting TRBD1. V lost 3 bases to trimming and J lost 0 bases; unmatched junction nucleotides: 5. The germline V gene encodes CDR1 MNHEY and CDR2 SMNVEV (reference sequence). There are 16 residues in the CDR3. CDR3 amino acids: CASSLATGGMNTEAFF. As DNA, the CDR3 is TGTGCCAGCAGTTTGGCGACAGGGGGTATGAACACTGAAGCTTTCTTT.

The chain has TRBV29-1 and TRBJ1-1, with 8 bases aligning to TRBD1. Trimming took 7 bases from V and 7 from J; bases not matched to a gene: 14. The CDR3 runs to 14 residues. Germline lookup yields CDR1 SQVTM and CDR2 ANQGSEA. CDR3 in amino acids: CSARQGSASVEAFF. The CDR3 nucleotides are TGCAGCGCTAGACAGGGGTCCGCCTCGGTTGAAGCTTTCTTT.

This clone has just a few counts. This chain uses TRBV5-4 with TRBJ1-3; D is undetermined. Germline-derived CDR1 and CDR2 are SGHNT and YYREEE (reference sequence). V was cut by 1 base and J by 0 bases, with 8 bases left in between. The CDR3 consists of 15 residues. CDR3 sequence: CASSLPGLSGNTIYF. CDR3 sequence (DNA): TGTGCCAGCAGCTTGCCAGGCCTCTCTGGAAACACCATATATTTT.

The chain has TRBV6-5 and TRBJ2-5; 8 bases match TRBD2. The germline V gene encodes CDR1 MNHEY and CDR2 SVGAGI. V lost 1 base to trimming and J lost 0 bases; unmatched junction nucleotides: 4. The CDR3 covers 16 residues. The DNA of the CDR3 is TGTGCCAGCAGTTACTTTGGCGGGGGGTACCAAGAGACCCAGTACTTC. Residues: CASSYFGGGYQETQYF.

The rearrangement joins TRBV5-1 to TRBJ2-5; D not resolved. Germline V gene lookup returns CDR1 SGHRS and CDR2 YFSETQ. The CDR3 runs to 12 residues. The V and J ends lost 2 bases and 2 bases respectively, with 4 bases between them. CDR3 sequence reads: CASSLIQETQYF. CDR3 in DNA: TGCGCCAGCAGCTTAATACAAGAGACCCAGTACTTC.

The DNA for the CDR3 is TGCGCCAGCAGCTTGAAAGCTTCGGGCACAGATACGCAGTATTTT. Its protein product is CASSLKASGTDTQYF. J is TRBJ2-3 and V is TRBV5-1; the D is unclear. CDR3 length: 15 residues. V was trimmed by 1 base and J by 1 base, leaving 10 bases between them. Germline loops: CDR1 SGHRS, CDR2 YFSETQ.

The rearrangement joins TRBV27 to TRBJ1-5; the match to TRBD1 covers 11 bases. In germline, CDR1 is MNHEY, CDR2 SMNVEV (reference sequence). CDR3 size: 15 residues. With V trimmed by 9 bases and J by 5 bases, 9 bases remained unmatched. Here the CDR3 DNA reads TGTGCCAGTGGGACAGGGGGTTCTTCCTATCAGCCCCAGCATTTT. This gives the protein CASGTGGSSYQPQHF.

V usage is TRBV7-9 and J usage is TRBJ2-5; 14 positions agree with TRBD2. The junction had 13 bases not matched to a gene; V was cut back by 6 bases and J by 4 bases. CDR3 length: 18 residues. CDR1 is SEHNR and CDR2 is FQNEAQ in the germline V gene (reference sequence). The DNA of the CDR3 is TGTGCCAGCAGTAGAGGGACTAGCGGGGGCAGTATACTAGAGACCCAGTACTTC. This translates into CASSRGTSGGSILETQYF.

This clone was detected only once. The rearrangement links TRBV19 to TRBJ2-5, with D possibly being TRBD2 (6 bases). CDR1 LNHDA and CDR2 SQIVND come from the germline V gene (reference sequence). V was pared by 3 bases and J by 5 bases, with 16 bases between. The CDR3 runs to 15 residues. CDR3 in DNA: TGTGCCAGTAGTATGCGGACTACTTTAGGGGAGACCCAGTACTTC. Translating it yields CASSMRTTLGETQYF.

This clone was detected only once. The DNA of the CDR3 is TGTGCCAGCACAGACCGTCTCAGGGGAGACAATGAGCAGTTCTTC. Its translation: CASTDRLRGDNEQFF. The chain uses TRBV2 and TRBJ2-1; possible D gene TRBD1, 6 bases. With 7 bases removed from V and 5 bases from J, the gap between germline ends came to 18 bases. Germline CDR1 SNHLY, CDR2 FYNNEI. CDR3 length: 15 residues.

The CDR3 DNA is TGTGCCAGCAGTGAATTTGGGGGCTCAACTCAAGAGACCCAGTACTTC. Translated: CASSEFGGSTQETQYF. The chain has TRBV25-1 and TRBJ2-5, with D tentatively TRBD1 (6 bases). CDR3 size: 16 residues. Germline V CDR1 and CDR2: MGHDK, SYGVNS. V lost 1 base and J lost 2, with 14 bases in between.